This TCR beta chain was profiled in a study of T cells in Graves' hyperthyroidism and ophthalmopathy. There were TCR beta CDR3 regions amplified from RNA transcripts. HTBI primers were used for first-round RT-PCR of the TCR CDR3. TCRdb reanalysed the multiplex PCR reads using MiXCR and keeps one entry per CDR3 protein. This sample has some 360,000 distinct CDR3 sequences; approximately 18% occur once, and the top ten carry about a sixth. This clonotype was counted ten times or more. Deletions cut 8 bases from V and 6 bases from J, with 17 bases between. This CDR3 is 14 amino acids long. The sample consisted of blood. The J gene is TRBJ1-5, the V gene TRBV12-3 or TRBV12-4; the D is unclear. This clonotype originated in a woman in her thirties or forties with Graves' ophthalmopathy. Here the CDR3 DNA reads TGTGCCAGCTCGGATCCGGGTACGGGTCAGCCCCAGCATTTT. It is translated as CASSDPGTGQPQHF.